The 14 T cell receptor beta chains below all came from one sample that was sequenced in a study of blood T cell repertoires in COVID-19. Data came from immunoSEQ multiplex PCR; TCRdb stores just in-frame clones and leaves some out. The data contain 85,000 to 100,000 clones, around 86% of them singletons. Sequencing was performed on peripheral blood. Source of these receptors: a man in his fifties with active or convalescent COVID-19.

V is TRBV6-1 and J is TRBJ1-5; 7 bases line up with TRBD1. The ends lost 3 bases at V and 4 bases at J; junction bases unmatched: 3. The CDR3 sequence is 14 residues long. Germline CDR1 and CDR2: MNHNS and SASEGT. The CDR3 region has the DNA TGTGCCAGCAGTGACAGGGGGTTGAATCAGCCCCAGCATTTT. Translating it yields CASSDRGLNQPQHF.

This CDR3 reads CASRPGLAGLLFDTGELFF. The CDR3 DNA reads as TGCGCCAGCAGACCCGGACTAGCGGGGTTATTATTCGACACCGGGGAGCTGTTTTTT. V and J are TRBV5-1 and TRBJ2-2; 12 bases line up with TRBD2. The CDR3 has 19 residues. V lost 5 bases to trimming and J lost 3 bases; unmatched junction nucleotides: 14. Germline V lookup: CDR1 SGHRS, CDR2 YFSETQ.

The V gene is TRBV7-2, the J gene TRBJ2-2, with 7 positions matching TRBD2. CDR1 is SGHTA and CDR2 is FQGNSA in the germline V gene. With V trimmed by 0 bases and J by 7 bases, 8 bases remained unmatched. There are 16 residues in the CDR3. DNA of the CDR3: TGTGCCAGCAGCTTAGCGGCCCAGCGGGGTGGCGGGGAGCTGTTTTTT. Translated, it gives CASSLAAQRGGGELFF.

CDR3 coding DNA: TGTGCCAGTAGTATGAGAGGGGGCGCCGCGGGAAACACCATATATTTT. Protein: CASSMRGGAAGNTIYF. The chain employs TRBV19 and TRBJ1-3, with TRBD1 identical over 7 bases. The V gene end was trimmed by 3 bases and the J gene end by 4 bases; junction bases not matched to a gene: 9. Germline CDR1 and CDR2: LNHDA and SQIVND (reference sequence). This CDR3 is built from 16 residues.

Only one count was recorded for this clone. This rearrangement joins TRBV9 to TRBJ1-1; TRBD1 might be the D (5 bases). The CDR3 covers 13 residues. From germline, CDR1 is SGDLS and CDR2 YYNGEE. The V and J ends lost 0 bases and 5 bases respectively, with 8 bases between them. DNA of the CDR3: TGTGCCAGCAGCGTAGCGGGGGATACTGAAGCTTTCTTT. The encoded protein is CASSVAGDTEAFF.

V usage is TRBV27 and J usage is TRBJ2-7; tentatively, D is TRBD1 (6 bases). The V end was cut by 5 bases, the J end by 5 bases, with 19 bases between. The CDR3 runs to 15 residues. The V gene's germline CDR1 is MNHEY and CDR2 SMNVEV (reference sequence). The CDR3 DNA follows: TGTGCCAGCAGTCTTGTACAGGGCCTTTCGAACGAGCAGTACTTC. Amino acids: CASSLVQGLSNEQYF.

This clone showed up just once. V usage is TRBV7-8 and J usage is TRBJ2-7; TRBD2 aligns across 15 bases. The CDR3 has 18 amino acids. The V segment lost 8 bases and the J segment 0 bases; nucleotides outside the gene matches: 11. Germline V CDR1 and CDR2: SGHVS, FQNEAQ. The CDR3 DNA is TGTGCCAGCCACTTACCGGGACTAGCGGGAGGAAGCTCCTACGAGCAGTACTTC. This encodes CASHLPGLAGGSSYEQYF.

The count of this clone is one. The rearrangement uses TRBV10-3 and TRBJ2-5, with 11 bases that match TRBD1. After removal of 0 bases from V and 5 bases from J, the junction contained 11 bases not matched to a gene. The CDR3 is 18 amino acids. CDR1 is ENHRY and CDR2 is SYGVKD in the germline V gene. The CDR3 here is CAISESSQPDRGLETQYF. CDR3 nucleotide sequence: TGTGCCATCAGTGAGTCTTCCCAACCGGACAGGGGGCTCGAGACCCAGTACTTC.

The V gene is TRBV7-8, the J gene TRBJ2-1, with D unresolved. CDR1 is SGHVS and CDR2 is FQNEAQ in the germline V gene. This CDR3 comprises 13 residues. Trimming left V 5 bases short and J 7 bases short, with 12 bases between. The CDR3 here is CASSPPPGNEQFF. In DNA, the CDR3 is TGTGCCAGCAGCCCACCTCCCGGTAATGAGCAGTTCTTC.

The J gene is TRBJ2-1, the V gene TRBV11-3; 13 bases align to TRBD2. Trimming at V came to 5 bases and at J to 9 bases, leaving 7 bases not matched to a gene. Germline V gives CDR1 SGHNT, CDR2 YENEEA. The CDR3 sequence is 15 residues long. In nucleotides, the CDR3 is TGTGCCAGCAGCATCCGGACTAGCGGGAGAGGTGAGCAGTTCTTC. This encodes CASSIRTSGRGEQFF. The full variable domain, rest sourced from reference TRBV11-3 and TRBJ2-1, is EAGVVQSPRYKIIEKKQPVAFWCNPISGHNTLYWYLQNLGQGPELLIRYENEEAVDDSQLPKDRFSAERLKGVDSTLKIQPAELGDSAVYLCASSIRTSGRGEQFFGPGTRLTVL.

The chain's CDR3 is CSVGANQPQHF. The CDR3, as DNA: TGCAGCGTAGGGGCCAATCAGCCCCAGCATTTT. J is TRBJ1-5 and V is TRBV29-1; a possible D gene is TRBD1 (5 bases). Germline V gene sequence: CDR1 SQVTM, CDR2 ANQGSEA. The CDR3 runs 11 residues. V was trimmed by 6 bases and J by 3 bases, leaving 6 bases between them.

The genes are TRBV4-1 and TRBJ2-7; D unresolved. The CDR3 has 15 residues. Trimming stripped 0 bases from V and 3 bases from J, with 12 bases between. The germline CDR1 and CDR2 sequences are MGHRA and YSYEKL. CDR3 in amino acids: CASSQEESSSYEQYF. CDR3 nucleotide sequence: TGCGCCAGCAGCCAAGAGGAGAGCAGTAGCTACGAGCAGTACTTC.

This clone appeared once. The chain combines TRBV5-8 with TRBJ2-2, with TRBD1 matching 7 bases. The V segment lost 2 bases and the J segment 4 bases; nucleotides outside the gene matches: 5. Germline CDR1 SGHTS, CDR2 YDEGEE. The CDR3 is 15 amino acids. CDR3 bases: TGTGCCAGCAGCTTCAAGACAGGGTCCACCGGGGAGCTGTTTTTT. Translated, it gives CASSFKTGSTGELFF.

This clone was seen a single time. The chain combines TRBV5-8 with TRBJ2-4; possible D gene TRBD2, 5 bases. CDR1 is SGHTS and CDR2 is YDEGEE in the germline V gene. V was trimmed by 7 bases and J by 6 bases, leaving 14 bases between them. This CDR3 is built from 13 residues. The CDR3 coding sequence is TGTGCCAGCGGTGACGGAGGTAGAAACATTCAGTACTTC. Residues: CASGDGGRNIQYF.